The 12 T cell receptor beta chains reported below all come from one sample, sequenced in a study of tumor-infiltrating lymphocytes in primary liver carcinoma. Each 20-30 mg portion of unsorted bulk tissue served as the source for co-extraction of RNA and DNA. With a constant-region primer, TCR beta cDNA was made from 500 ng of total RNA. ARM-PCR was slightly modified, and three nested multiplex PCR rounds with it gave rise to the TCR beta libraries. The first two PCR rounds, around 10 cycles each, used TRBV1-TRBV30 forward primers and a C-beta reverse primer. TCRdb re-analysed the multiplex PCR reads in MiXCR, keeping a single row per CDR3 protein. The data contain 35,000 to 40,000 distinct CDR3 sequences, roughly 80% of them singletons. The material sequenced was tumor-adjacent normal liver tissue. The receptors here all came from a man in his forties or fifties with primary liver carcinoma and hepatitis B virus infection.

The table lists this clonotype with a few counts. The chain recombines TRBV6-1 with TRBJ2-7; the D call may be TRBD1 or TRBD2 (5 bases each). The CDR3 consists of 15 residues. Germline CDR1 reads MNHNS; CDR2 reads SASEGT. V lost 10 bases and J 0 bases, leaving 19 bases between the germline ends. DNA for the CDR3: TGTGCCAACTGTGTTGGGACGGTGGGCTCCTACGAGCAGTACTTC. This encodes CANCVGTVGSYEQYF.

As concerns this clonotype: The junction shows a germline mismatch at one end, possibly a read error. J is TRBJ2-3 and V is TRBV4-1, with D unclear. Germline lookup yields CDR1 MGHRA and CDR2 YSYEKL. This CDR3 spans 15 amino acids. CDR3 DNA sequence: TGCGCCAGGAGCCAACATCCAACAGACACAGATACGCAGTATTTT. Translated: CARSQHPTDTDTQYF.

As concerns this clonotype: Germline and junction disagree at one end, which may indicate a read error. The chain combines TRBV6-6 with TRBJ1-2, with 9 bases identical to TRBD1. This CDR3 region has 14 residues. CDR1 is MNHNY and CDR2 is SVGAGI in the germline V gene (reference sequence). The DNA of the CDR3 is TGTGCCAGCAGTTGGACACAGGGGGCGCGTGACTACACATTC. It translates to CASSWTQGARDYTF.

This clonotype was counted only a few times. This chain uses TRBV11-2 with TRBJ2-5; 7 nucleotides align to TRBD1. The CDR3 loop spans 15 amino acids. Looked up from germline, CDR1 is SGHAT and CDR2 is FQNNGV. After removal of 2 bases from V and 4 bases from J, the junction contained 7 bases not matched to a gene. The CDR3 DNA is TGTGCCAGCAGCTTAATAGGGGGCAAGGGAGAGACCCAGTACTTC. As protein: CASSLIGGKGETQYF.

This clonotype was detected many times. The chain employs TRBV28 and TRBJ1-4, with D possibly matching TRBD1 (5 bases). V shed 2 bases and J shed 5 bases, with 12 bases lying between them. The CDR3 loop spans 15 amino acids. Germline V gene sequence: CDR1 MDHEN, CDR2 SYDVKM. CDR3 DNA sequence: TGTGCCAGCAGTTTACCCGGGACGGGCAATGAAAAACTGTTTTTT. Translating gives CASSLPGTGNEKLFF. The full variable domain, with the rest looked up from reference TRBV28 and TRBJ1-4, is DVKVTQSSRYLVKRTGEKVFLECVQDMDHENMFWYRQDPGLGLRLIYFSYDVKMKEKGDIPEGYSVSREKKERFSLILESASTNQTSMYLCASSLPGTGNEKLFFGSGTQLSVL.

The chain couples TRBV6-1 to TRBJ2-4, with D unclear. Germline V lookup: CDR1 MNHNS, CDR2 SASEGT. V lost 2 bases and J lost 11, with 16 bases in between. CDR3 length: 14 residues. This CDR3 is CASSEITTVNFQYF. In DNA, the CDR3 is TGTGCCAGCAGTGAAATCACCACAGTAAATTTTCAGTACTTC.

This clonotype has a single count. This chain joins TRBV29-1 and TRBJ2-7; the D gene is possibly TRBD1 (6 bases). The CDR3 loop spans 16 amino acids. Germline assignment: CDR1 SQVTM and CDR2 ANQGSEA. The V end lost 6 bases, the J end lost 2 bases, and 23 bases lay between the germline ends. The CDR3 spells CSVFTPGALKPYEQYF. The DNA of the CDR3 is TGCAGCGTCTTCACCCCAGGGGCCCTCAAACCCTACGAGCAGTACTTC.

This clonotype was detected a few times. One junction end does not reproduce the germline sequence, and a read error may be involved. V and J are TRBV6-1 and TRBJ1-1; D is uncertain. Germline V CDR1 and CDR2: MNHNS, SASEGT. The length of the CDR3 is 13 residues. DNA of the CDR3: TGTACCAGCAGTCAGCGTCGGAGCACTGAAGCTTTCTTT. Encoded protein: CTSSQRRSTEAFF.

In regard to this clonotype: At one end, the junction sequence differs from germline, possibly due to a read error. This CDR3 reads CATHWPRSGANVLIF. The CDR3 DNA sequence: TGTGCCACCCATTGGCCGCGCTCTGGGGCCAACGTCCTGATTTTC. The rearrangement uses TRBV11-2 and TRBJ2-6, with D tentatively TRBD1 (5 bases). Germline CDR1 is SGHAT and CDR2 is FQNNGV. This CDR3 is 15 amino acids long.

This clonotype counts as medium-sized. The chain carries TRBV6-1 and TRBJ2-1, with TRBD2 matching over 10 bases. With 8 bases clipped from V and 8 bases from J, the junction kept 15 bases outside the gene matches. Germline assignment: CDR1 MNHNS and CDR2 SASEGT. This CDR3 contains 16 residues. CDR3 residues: CASDGKLAGGLDEQFF. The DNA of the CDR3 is TGTGCCAGCGACGGAAAATTAGCGGGAGGCCTCGATGAGCAGTTCTTC.

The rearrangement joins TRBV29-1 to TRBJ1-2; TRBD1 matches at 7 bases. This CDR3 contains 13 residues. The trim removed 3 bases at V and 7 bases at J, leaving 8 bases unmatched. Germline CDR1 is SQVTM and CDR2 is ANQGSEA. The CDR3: CSVDVRGSPGYTF. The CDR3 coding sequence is TGCAGCGTTGACGTCAGGGGGTCTCCTGGCTACACCTTC.

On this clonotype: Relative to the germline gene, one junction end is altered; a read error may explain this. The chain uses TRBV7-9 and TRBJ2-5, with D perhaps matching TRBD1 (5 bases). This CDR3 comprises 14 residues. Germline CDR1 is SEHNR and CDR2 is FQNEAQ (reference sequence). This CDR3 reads CAGSSRQLVKTQCF. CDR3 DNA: TGTGCCGGCAGCTCACGACAGCTCGTCAAGACCCAGTGTTTC.